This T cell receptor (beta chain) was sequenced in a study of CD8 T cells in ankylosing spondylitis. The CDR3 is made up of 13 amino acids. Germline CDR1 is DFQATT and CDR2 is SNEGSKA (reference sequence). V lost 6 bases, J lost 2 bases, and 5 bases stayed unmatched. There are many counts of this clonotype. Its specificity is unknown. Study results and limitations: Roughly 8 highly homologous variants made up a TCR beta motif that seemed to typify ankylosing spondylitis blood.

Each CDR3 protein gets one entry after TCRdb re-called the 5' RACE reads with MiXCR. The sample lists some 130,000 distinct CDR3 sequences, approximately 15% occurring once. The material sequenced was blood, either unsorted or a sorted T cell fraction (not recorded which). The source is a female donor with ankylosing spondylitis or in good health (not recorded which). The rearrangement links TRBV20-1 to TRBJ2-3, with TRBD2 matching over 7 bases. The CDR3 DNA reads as TGCAGTGCCCCCCTAGCGGACACAGATACGCAGTATTTT. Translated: CSAPLADTDTQYF.